The 26 T cell receptor beta chains in this list originate from one sample, sequenced in a study of naive and memory T cell subsets. Two oligonucleotides, mixed equimolar, formed the beta constant-region primer covering TRBC1 and TRBC2. TCRdb re-analysed the UMI-ligation and nested PCR reads in MiXCR, keeping a single row per CDR3 protein. The sample carries 140,000 to 150,000 distinct CDR3 sequences, over 15% recorded once. Sequenced input: naive CD4+ T cells from blood. These receptor sequences come from a human donor in good health.

A remark on this clonotype: The DNA is omitted, as the CDR3 cannot be located on it reliably, and the CDR3 follows TCRdb's listing. The CDR3 loop is CASSSSSGLALDTQYF. V gene TRBV28 combines with J gene TRBJ2-3; TRBD2 was called by the table and not checked on the DNA. Germline CDR1 MDHEN, CDR2 SYDVKM. The CDR3 adds up to 16 amino acids, both ends counted.

The CDR3 spells CASSLADVEHTEAFF. The CDR3 DNA sequence: TGTGCCAGCAGCTTAGCAGATGTTGAGCACACTGAAGCTTTCTTT. The V call is TRBV7-2, the J call TRBJ1-1; no firm D call. V was clipped by 0 bases and J by 3 bases, with 11 bases between them. This CDR3 is built from 15 residues. The germline CDR1 and CDR2 sequences are SGHTA and FQGNSA.

This clonotype turned up a few times. The chain combines TRBV19 with TRBJ2-7; no definite D call. Germline lookup yields CDR1 LNHDA and CDR2 SQIVND (reference sequence). This CDR3 spans 12 amino acids. V lost 5 bases and J 3 bases, leaving 8 bases between the germline ends. CDR3: CASSSASYEQYF. In nucleotides, the CDR3 is TGTGCCAGTAGTTCCGCCAGCTACGAGCAGTACTTC.

This clonotype was picked up many times. The chain has TRBV28 and TRBJ2-1; perhaps TRBD2 as D (5 bases). The germline V gene has CDR1 MDHEN and CDR2 SYDVKM. With 2 bases removed from V and 0 bases from J, the gap between germline ends came to 5 bases. The CDR3 extends over 14 amino acids. The CDR3 bases are TGTGCCAGCAGTTTAGGGAGCTCCTACAATGAGCAGTTCTTC. Translated, it gives CASSLGSSYNEQFF.

This clonotype showed up just a few times. As DNA, the CDR3 is TGTGCCAGCAGCAATACCCGCCATGTAGCGGGAGAGCGGCGGTACACCGGGGAGCTGTTTTTT. Its protein product is CASSNTRHVAGERRYTGELFF. This chain joins TRBV7-9 and TRBJ2-2, with TRBD2 identical over 9 bases. Germline V gene data show CDR1 as SEHNR and CDR2 as FQNEAQ (reference sequence). The CDR3 has 21 residues. Trimming cost V 5 bases and J 3 bases; bases outside gene matches: 22.

The table lists this clonotype with many counts. The V gene is TRBV7-2, the J gene TRBJ2-7; 13 bases fit TRBD2. Per the germline V gene, CDR1 is SGHTA and CDR2 is FQGNSA. The CDR3 has 14 residues. V gave up 5 bases and J gave up 12 bases; unmatched junction bases: 10. This CDR3 reads CASSPGLAGEGGYF. The CDR3 DNA sequence: TGTGCCAGCAGCCCAGGACTAGCGGGAGAGGGCGGGTACTTC.

This clonotype was detected a few times. This rearrangement joins TRBV28 to TRBJ2-3, with 8 positions matching TRBD2. CDR1 and CDR2 (germline): MDHEN, SYDVKM. The V gene end was trimmed by 4 bases and the J gene end by 6 bases; junction bases not matched to a gene: 12. CDR3 length equals 16 residues. The DNA for the CDR3 is TGTGCCAGCAGTTCCCCCACTAGCGGAGGGGGGGATACGCAGTATTTT. Translated, it gives CASSSPTSGGGDTQYF.

This clonotype occurred many times. The CDR3 coding sequence is TGCGCCAGCAGCTTGGGTGCCAGCTCCTACAATGAGCAGTTCTTC. Translation: CASSLGASSYNEQFF. This rearrangement joins TRBV5-1 to TRBJ2-1; no definite D call. The germline V and J ends were trimmed by 0 bases and 0 bases, with 7 bases remaining between them. The CDR3 totals 15 residues. Germline lookup yields CDR1 SGHRS and CDR2 YFSETQ.

This clonotype was recorded many times. V gene TRBV4-2 combines with J gene TRBJ2-5; the match to TRBD2 covers 9 bases. CDR1 LGHNA and CDR2 YNFKEQ come from the germline V gene. After removal of 4 bases from V and 5 bases from J, the junction contained 8 bases not matched to a gene. The CDR3 has 15 amino acids. The CDR3 here is CASSRRTSAEETQYF. The CDR3 DNA is TGTGCCAGCAGCCGCCGGACTAGCGCAGAGGAGACCCAGTACTTC.

This clonotype has more than one count but fewer than ten. The gene calls are TRBV6-2 or TRBV6-3 and TRBJ2-1, with D perhaps matching TRBD1 (6 bases). The CDR3 consists of 15 residues. Trimming stripped 6 bases from V and 4 bases from J, with 16 bases between. In germline, CDR1 is MNHEY, CDR2 SVGEGT. For the CDR3, the DNA is TGTGCCAGCAGCTCCGGGACAAAAGCTTACAATGAGCAGTTCTTC. It codes for CASSSGTKAYNEQFF.

This rearrangement joins TRBV19 to TRBJ2-1; 11 bases fit TRBD2. This CDR3 is 16 amino acids long. Germline CDR1 is LNHDA and CDR2 is SQIVND (reference sequence). J was trimmed by 5 bases and V by 6 bases; bases with no gene match: 9. The CDR3 loop reads CASRNSGTSGDNEQFF. The CDR3 nucleotides are TGTGCCAGTAGAAACTCCGGGACTAGCGGAGACAATGAGCAGTTCTTC.

The rearrangement links TRBV6-2 or TRBV6-3 to TRBJ2-6; 13 nucleotides align to TRBD2. Germline CDR1 reads MNHEY; CDR2 reads SVGEGT. The CDR3 has 18 residues. J gave up 0 bases and V 8 bases, and 7 bases lay outside the gene matches. CDR3 nucleotides: TGTGCCAGCTCCGGGACTAGCGGGAAGAGCTCTGGGGCCAACGTCCTGACTTTC. It translates to CASSGTSGKSSGANVLTF.

This clonotype was counted a few times. The chain carries TRBV7-2 and TRBJ2-3; the match to TRBD2 covers 10 bases. The V segment lost 4 bases and the J segment 1 base; nucleotides outside the gene matches: 2. The CDR3 totals 15 residues. Germline CDR1 reads SGHTA; CDR2 reads FQGNSA. The CDR3 spells CASSSGLAGTDTQYF. CDR3 nucleotides: TGTGCCAGCAGCTCCGGACTAGCGGGCACAGATACGCAGTATTTT.

The genes are TRBV3-1 and TRBJ2-5; no clear D gene. V was cut by 4 bases and J by 3 bases, with 9 bases left in between. The CDR3 has 13 amino acids. Germline CDR1 and CDR2: LGHDT and YNNKEL (reference sequence). DNA of the CDR3: TGTGCCAGCAGCCGAGCCAGCGAAGAGACCCAGTACTTC. Amino acids: CASSRASEETQYF.

This clonotype appeared a few times. The gene calls are TRBV30 and TRBJ1-5, with 7 bases lining up with TRBD1. Trimming cost V 4 bases and J 1 base; bases outside gene matches: 1. CDR1 and CDR2 from the germline V gene are GTSNPN and SVGIG (reference sequence). CDR3 size: 13 residues. The CDR3 region is CAWKDRSNQPQHF. CDR3 nucleotide sequence: TGTGCCTGGAAGGACAGGAGCAATCAGCCCCAGCATTTT.

This clonotype was recorded a few times. This sequence joins TRBV4-3 and TRBJ2-1; D unresolved. The germline V and J ends were trimmed by 2 bases and 0 bases, with 11 bases remaining between them. This CDR3 has 16 residues. The V gene's germline CDR1 is LGHNA and CDR2 YSLEER. CDR3 in DNA: TGCGCCAGCAGCCAACGACCGGACGGCTCCTACAATGAGCAGTTCTTC. As protein: CASSQRPDGSYNEQFF.

V and J are TRBV2 and TRBJ1-2, with 9 nucleotides matching TRBD1. Trimming removed 4 bases from V and 4 bases from J; junction bases left unmatched: 4. Germline loops: CDR1 SNHLY, CDR2 FYNNEI. CDR3 length: 14 amino acids. The CDR3 protein is CASSGTGEGYGYTF. The CDR3 DNA reads TGTGCCAGCAGTGGGACAGGGGAAGGCTATGGCTACACCTTC.

Details on this clonotype: A much larger clone differs by one base, so this may be a read error. The genes are TRBV7-2 and TRBJ1-6; D remains ambiguous. This CDR3 contains 14 residues. CDR1 and CDR2 (germline): SGHTA, FQGNSA. DNA of the CDR3: TGTGCCAGCAGCTTAGACGGATATAATTCACCCTTCCACTTT. This gives the protein CASSLDGYNSPFHF.

The chain carries TRBV10-3 and TRBJ2-6; D unresolved. Looked up from germline, CDR1 is ENHRY and CDR2 is SYGVKD. V was cut by 5 bases and J by 0 bases, with 2 bases left in between. The CDR3 runs 13 residues. The CDR3: CAISYSGANVLTF. The DNA for the CDR3 is TGTGCCATCAGTTACTCTGGGGCCAACGTCCTGACTTTC.

This clonotype appeared a few times. This sequence joins TRBV6-2 or TRBV6-3 and TRBJ2-5, with D possibly being TRBD1 (5 bases). Trimming left V 6 bases short and J 1 base short, with 9 bases between. The germline V gene encodes CDR1 MNHEY and CDR2 SVGEGT. The CDR3 is 13 amino acids. The CDR3, as DNA: TGTGCCAGCAGGCGACAGATCCAAGAGACCCAGTACTTC. Translation: CASRRQIQETQYF.

This clonotype came up a few times. The chain joins TRBV12-3 or TRBV12-4 to TRBJ2-7; 15 nucleotides line up with TRBD2. Trimming cost V 6 bases and J 7 bases; bases outside gene matches: 7. The CDR3 covers 15 residues. The CDR3: CASSRTSGRAQEQYF. Written as DNA, the CDR3 is TGTGCCAGCAGCCGGACTAGCGGGAGGGCCCAAGAGCAGTACTTC.

This clonotype was counted at least ten times. The gene calls are TRBV7-6 and TRBJ2-7; 8 positions agree with TRBD2. Germline trimming cut 5 bases from V and 0 bases from J; bases unmatched to any gene: 12. Germline V gene lookup returns CDR1 SGHVS and CDR2 FNYEAQ. This CDR3 has 17 residues. This CDR3 is CASSGRGGLADSYEQYF. The CDR3 bases are TGTGCCAGCAGCGGACGGGGGGGGCTAGCGGACTCCTACGAGCAGTACTTC.

This chain links TRBV29-1 with TRBJ2-7, with 7 nucleotides matching TRBD1. This CDR3 region has 15 residues. Germline CDR1 is SQVTM and CDR2 is ANQGSEA. Trimming removed 6 bases from V and 2 bases from J; junction bases left unmatched: 13. The CDR3 sequence: CSVTAIGTATYEQYF. The CDR3 DNA is TGCAGCGTCACCGCTATTGGGACAGCAACCTACGAGCAGTACTTC.

This clonotype was seen ten or more times. This chain connects TRBV12-3 or TRBV12-4 to TRBJ1-1; D ambiguous. V was pared by 1 base and J by 7 bases, with 4 bases between. There are 11 residues in the CDR3. In nucleotides, the CDR3 is TGTGCCAGCAGTTTAGGGTATGAAGCTTTCTTT. Translated, it gives CASSLGYEAFF.

The V gene is TRBV5-1, the J gene TRBJ1-2, with 8 bases lining up with TRBD1. V gave up 0 bases and J gave up 6 bases; unmatched junction bases: 1. CDR1 is SGHRS, CDR2 YFSETQ, per germline. The CDR3 has 13 residues. The CDR3 region has the DNA TGCGCCAGCAGCTTGGGGACAGGGAATGGCTACACCTTC. This translates into CASSLGTGNGYTF.

This chain joins TRBV11-3 and TRBJ1-1; D gene unclear. V lost 1 base to trimming and J lost 5 bases, with 14 bases between them. This CDR3 comprises 15 residues. Germline loops: CDR1 SGHNT, CDR2 YENEEA. This CDR3 is CASSLGSDGYTEAFF. The CDR3, as DNA: TGTGCCAGCAGCTTAGGGTCAGACGGTTATACTGAAGCTTTCTTT. Drawing the rest from reference TRBV11-3 and TRBJ1-1, the complete variable domain is EAGVVQSPRYKIIEKKQPVAFWCNPISGHNTLYWYLQNLGQGPELLIRYENEEAVDDSQLPKDRFSAERLKGVDSTLKIQPAELGDSAVYLCASSLGSDGYTEAFFGQGTRLTVV.